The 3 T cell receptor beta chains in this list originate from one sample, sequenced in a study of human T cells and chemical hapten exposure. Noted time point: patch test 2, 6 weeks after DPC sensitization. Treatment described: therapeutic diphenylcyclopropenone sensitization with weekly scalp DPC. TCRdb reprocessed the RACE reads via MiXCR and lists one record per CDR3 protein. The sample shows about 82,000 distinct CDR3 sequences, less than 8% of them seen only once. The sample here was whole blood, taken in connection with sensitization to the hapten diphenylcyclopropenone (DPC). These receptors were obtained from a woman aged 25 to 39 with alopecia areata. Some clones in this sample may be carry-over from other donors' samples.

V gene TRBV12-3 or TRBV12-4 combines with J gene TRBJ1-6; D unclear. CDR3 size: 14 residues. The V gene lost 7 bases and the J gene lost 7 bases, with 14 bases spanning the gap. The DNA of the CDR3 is TGTGCCAGCACCCAAGGACGTTGGAATTCACCCCTCCACTTT. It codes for CASTQGRWNSPLHF.

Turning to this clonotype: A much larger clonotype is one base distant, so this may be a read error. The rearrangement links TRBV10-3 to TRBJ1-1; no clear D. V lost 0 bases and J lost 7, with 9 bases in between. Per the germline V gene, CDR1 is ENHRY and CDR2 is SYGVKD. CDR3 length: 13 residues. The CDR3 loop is CAISESCTGEAFF. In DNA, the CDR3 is TGTGCCATCAGTGAGTCGTGTACCGGTGAAGCTTTCTTT.

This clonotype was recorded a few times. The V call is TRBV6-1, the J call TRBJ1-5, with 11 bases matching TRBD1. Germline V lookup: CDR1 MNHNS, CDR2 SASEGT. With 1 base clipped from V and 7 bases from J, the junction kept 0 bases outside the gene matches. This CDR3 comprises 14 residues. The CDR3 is CASSEGDRGQPQHF. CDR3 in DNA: TGTGCCAGCAGTGAAGGGGACAGGGGGCAGCCCCAGCATTTT.